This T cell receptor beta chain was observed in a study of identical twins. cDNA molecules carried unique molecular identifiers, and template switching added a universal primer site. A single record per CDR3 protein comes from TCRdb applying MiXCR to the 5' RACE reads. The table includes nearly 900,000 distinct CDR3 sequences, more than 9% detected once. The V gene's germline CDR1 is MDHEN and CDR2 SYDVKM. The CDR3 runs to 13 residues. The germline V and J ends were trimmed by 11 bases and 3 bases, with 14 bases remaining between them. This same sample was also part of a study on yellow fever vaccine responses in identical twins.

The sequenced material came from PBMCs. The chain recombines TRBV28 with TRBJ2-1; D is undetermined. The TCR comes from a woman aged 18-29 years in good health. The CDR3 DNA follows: TGTGCCTCCAAAAAGGCTATCTACAATGAGCAGTTCTTC. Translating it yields CASKKAIYNEQFF.